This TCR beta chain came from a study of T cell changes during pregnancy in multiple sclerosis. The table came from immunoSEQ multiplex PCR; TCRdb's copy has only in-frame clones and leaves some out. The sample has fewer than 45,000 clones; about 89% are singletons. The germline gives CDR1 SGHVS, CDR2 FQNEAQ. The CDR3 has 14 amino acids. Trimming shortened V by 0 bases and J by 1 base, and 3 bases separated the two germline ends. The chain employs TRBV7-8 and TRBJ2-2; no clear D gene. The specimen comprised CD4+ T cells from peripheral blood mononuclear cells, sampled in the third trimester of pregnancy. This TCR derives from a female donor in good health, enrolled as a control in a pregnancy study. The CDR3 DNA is TGTGCCAGCAGCTTAGCACAGAACACCGGGGAGCTGTTTTTT. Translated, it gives CASSLAQNTGELFF. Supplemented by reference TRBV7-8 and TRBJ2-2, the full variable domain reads GAGVSQSPRYKVAKRGQDVALRCDPISGHVSLFWYQQALGQGPEFLTYFQNEAQLDKSGLPSDRFFAERPEGSVSTLKIQRTQQEDSAVYLCASSLAQNTGELFFGEGSRLTVL.